This T cell receptor (beta chain) was captured by sequencing in a study of sequential checkpoint blockade in melanoma. Across the whole study: Each arm's sequence ended with maintenance nivolumab.

TCRdb's copy holds only in-frame clones and misses some; the assay was immunoSEQ multiplex PCR. The sample has more than 15,000 clones; about two thirds are singletons. The treatment was: randomized to nivolumab then ipilimumab (arm A) or the reverse (arm B). DNA-damaging chemotherapy had not been given to any patient beforehand. From thawed PBMCs, live CD3+CD8+ cells negative for CD19 and CD56 were sorted. The CDR3 loop spans 17 amino acids. V dropped 5 bases and J dropped 4 bases, with 23 bases sitting between them. The germline V gene has CDR1 SGHVS and CDR2 FQNEAQ. The specimen comprised CD8+ T cells sorted from blood (inferred from file names), sampled from a patient given nivolumab and ipilimumab in sequence. The V and J genes are TRBV7-8 and TRBJ1-2; no definite D call. The source of this sequence is a human donor with melanoma. The CDR3 reads CASSTFRLTRKTYGYTF. Written as DNA, the CDR3 is TGTGCCAGCAGCACGTTCAGGCTTACCCGAAAGACCTATGGCTACACCTTC.